This TCR beta chain was documented in a study of cytomegalovirus exposure and HLA in healthy donors. CDR1 and CDR2 (germline): MNHEY, SVGAGI. The CDR3 is made up of 15 amino acids. Trimming took 4 bases from V and 6 from J; bases not matched to a gene: 11. 13 Jbeta primers and 60 Vbeta primers were used for the PCR. This table comes from immunoSEQ multiplex PCR, and its TCRdb copy is limited to in-frame clones, with some not included. The table lists some 130,000 clones. The sample taken for sequencing was PBMCs. This chain uses TRBV6-5 with TRBJ1-1; 7 bases fit TRBD1. The receptor's source is an older woman in good health and CMV-seronegative. The DNA of the CDR3 is TGTGCCAGCAGTTCCCTCCGACAGGGTACTTCTGAAGCTTTCTTT. It codes for CASSSLRQGTSEAFF.